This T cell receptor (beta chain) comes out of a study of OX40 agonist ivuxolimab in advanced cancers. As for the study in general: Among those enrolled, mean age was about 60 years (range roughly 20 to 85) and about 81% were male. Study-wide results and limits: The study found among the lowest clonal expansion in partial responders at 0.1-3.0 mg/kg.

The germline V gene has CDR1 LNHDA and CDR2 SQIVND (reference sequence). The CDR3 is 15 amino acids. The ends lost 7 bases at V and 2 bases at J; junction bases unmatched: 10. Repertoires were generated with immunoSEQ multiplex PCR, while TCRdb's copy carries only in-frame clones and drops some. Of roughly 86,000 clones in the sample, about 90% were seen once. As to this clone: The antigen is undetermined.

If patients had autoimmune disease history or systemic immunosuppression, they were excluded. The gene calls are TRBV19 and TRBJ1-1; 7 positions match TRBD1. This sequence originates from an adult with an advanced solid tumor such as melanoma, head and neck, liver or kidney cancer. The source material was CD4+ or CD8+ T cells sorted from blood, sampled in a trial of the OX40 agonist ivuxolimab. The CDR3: CASTFGEGANTEAFF. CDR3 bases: TGTGCCAGTACCTTCGGGGAGGGGGCAAACACTGAAGCTTTCTTT.